This T cell receptor beta chain was documented in a study of blood T cell repertoires in COVID-19 (dated by TCRdb to about 2020). The study in broad terms: Samples from collaborators originated in the United States, Italy and Spain and spanned both the acute and convalescent phases of COVID-19. The material from the prospective study consisted of cDNA or gDNA derived from T cells, B-cell-depleted T cells, or PBMCs. The dataset comprised deeply sampled blood TCRbeta repertoires from subjects exposed to, actively infected with, or recovered from COVID-19. The repertoires were made available in a free public database intended to serve as a resource for research on the immune response to SARS-CoV-2. Samples came from the ongoing ImmuneRACE study (first 160 participants) plus 1,254 subjects from 6 global collaborators. The sample metadata nearly always contained a de-identified subject ID, COVID-19 status, age in years and sex. Where HLA class I and class II types were available, the types were taken from metadata supplied by the sample provider, not from assay-based typing. Broad study findings and their caveats: The quantity of clinical and demographic metadata differed by source and by participant and was supplied without curation.

The collaborating institutions used their own protocols to collect whole blood in K2EDTA tubes. For TCRbeta analysis, collaborator samples were shipped as frozen whole blood, as isolated PBMCs, or as DNA extracted from either sample type. TCRbeta CDR3 regions were amplified from genomic DNA using the immunoSEQ Assay, a bias-controlled multiplex PCR. The original pipeline was this. The number of nucleated cells in each sample was estimated from the amplification of reference gene primers within the assay. Sequence reads were collapsed and filtered to measure the absolute abundance of every unique TCRbeta CDR3 rearrangement. For each sample, productive Simpson clonality was calculated as the square root of Simpson's diversity index across productive rearrangements. This is the immuneACCESS table as TCRdb keeps it, with only in-frame sequences that have V and J called. A part of the clones is gone; compared with another copy, unresolved V genes explain less than half, and the rest is unexplained. The V and J calls and the clone size are those of that table, but D and trimming were determined from the DNA. Present in this sample are 120,000 to 150,000 clones, roughly 80% of which were seen just once. Under 10% of the sample is in the top ten clones.

On this clone itself: This clone's antigen is unknown. Base qualities are missing; no much larger clone stands one base away.

Relative to germline, V is 0 bases shorter and J is 6 bases shorter, with 9 bases between their ends. Taken from cysteine to phenylalanine, the CDR3 has 14 residues. Only the CDR3 portion is preserved as DNA: 42 bases, with reading frame beginning at the first base. From a lookup of the germline V gene, CDR1 and CDR2 are SGHAT and FQNNGV. The rearranged segments are TRBV11-2 and TRBJ2-4, with the D segment identity uncertain. The sequence was obtained from an elderly woman in a cohort sampled during active or convalescent COVID-19. The sequencing sample was made of peripheral blood. The base sequence is TGTGCCAGCAGCTTAGATTATCGCAGAAACATTCAGTACTTC. It is translated as CASSLDYRRNIQYF.